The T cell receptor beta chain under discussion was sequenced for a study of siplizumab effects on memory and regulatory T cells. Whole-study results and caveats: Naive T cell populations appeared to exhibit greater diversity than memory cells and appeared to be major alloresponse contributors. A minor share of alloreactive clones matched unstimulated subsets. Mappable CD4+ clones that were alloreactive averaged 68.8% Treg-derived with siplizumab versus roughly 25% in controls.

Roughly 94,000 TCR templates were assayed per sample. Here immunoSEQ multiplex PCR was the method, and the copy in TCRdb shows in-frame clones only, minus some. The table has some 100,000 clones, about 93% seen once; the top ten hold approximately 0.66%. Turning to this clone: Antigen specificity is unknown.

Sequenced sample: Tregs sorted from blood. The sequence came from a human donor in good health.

The CDR3 DNA reads as TGTGCCAGCAGTTTCGACAGAAGGGAGACCCAGTACTTC. Translating gives CASSFDRRETQYF. This chain uses TRBV27 with TRBJ2-5, with D maybe TRBD1 (5 bases). CDR3 length: 13 amino acids. The germline gives CDR1 MNHEY, CDR2 SMNVEV (reference sequence). V was trimmed by 3 bases and J by 5 bases, leaving 10 bases between them.